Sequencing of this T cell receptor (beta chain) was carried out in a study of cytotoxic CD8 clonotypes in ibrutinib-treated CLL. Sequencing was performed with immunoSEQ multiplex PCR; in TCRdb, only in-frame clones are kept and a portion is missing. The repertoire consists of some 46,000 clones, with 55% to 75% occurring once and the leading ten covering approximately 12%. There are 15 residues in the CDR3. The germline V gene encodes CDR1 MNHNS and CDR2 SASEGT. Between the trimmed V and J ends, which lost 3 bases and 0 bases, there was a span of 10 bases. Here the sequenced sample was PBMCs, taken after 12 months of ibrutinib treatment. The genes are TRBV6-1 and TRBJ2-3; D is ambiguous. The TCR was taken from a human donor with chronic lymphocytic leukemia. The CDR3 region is CASSETPRSTDTQYF. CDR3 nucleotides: TGTGCCAGCAGTGAGACCCCGCGGAGCACAGATACGCAGTATTTT.